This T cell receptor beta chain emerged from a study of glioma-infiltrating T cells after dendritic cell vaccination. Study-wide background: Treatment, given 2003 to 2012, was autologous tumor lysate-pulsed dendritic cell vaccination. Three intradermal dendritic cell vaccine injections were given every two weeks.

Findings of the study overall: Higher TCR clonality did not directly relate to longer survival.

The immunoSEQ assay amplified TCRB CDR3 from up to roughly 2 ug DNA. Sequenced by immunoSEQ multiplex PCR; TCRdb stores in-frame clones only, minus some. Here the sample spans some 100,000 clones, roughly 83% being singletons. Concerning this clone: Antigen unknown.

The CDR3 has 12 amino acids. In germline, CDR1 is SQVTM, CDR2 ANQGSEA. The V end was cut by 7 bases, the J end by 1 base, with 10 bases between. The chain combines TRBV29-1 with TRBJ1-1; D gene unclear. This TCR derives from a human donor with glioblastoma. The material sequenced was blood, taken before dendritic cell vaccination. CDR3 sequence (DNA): TGCAGCGGAACACAAGAGAACACTGAAGCTTTCTTT. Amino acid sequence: CSGTQENTEAFF. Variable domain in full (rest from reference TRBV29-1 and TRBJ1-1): SAVISQKPSRDICQRGTSLTIQCQVDSQVTMMFWYRQQPGQSLTLIATANQGSEATYESGFVIDKFPISRPNLTFSTLTVSNMSPEDSSIYLCSGTQENTEAFFGQGTRLTVV.